This T cell receptor (beta chain) originates from a study of blood T cells in healthy people across ages (dated by TCRdb to the mid-2010s). About the full investigation: Template switching captured roughly one uniquely barcoded TCR beta cDNA molecule per two T cells in model experiments. To track age-related changes in TCR beta repertoire diversity, the study relied on deep sequencing normalized with unique cDNA molecular identifiers. Four age groups were formed from the donors: young (average roughly 15 years), middle-aged (roughly 38), aged (roughly 58) and long-lived (approximately 80). To avoid experimental bias, donors of different ages were spread randomly across the sequencing lanes. Using the same blood draw, the study looked at two additional independent replicas of 1 million unique cDNA reads for two donors, one aged 18 to 29 and the other aged 80 or older.

For CDR1 and CDR2, the germline V gene (reference sequence) lists MNHNY and SVGAGI. The CDR3 numbers 16 residues from cysteine through phenylalanine. Here the CDR3 DNA is all that survives: 48 bases in frame from base 1. V is trimmed back by 5 bases and J by 0 bases, and the junction contains 8 bases that no gene match accounts for. The donors were roughly 39 Caucasian individuals from Russia, aged roughly 6 to 100 years, who were systemically healthy. Each donor gave 8.5 to 10 milliliters of peripheral blood, collected into EDTA-treated Vacutainer tubes. Ficoll-Paque density-gradient centrifugation was used to isolate PBMCs, with at least 6 million obtained per sample. Total RNA was extracted from PBMCs with Trizol reagent, with at least 6 micrograms obtained per sample. Naive CD45RAhigh/CD27high T cell percentages were measured by flow cytometry on a PBMC aliquot from every donor. The investigation overall reported the following: Estimates of total diversity based on one million sequenced T cells were considered lower bounds and underestimates. Conclusive comparison of naive and antigen-experienced compartments was prevented by the profiling of bulk unsorted PBMCs. Compared with the aged group, more naive CD4+ T cells, fewer expanded clones and increased TCR diversity were shown by the long-lived group, suggesting age selection. As age increased, observed TCR beta diversity per million T cells dropped in a roughly linear way, and a significant reduction was already evident by age around 41. The CMV infection status of donors was not known, potentially confounding age-related changes in expanded clonotypes. The percentage of naive T cells measured by flow cytometry correlated strongly with observed TCR beta diversity.

Preparation of the library involved 5' RACE. Reads for this sample came from an Illumina HiSeq 2500. A second PCR of roughly 7 to 11 cycles was performed with a sample-barcoded 5' primer and a J-beta primer mix. A unique molecular identifier was introduced onto each TCR beta cDNA molecule by a template-switch 5' adaptor carrying 12 random nucleotides. Each sample yielded at least 2.5 million CDR3-containing paired-end reads. First-strand cDNA synthesis was performed from all RNA using the Mint cDNA synthesis kit, with priming by a TRBC-specific oligonucleotide. After uracil-DNA glycosylase treatment, a first 18-cycle PCR used universal primers M1SS and BC2_uni_R on all cDNA. The authors' pipeline ran thus. Normalization of each sample was performed by random selection of 1 million high-quality reads, each carrying a distinct molecular identifier. Reads with shared molecular identifiers were discarded instead of being binned into consensus sequences. CDR3 identification, clonotype clustering and error correction used MiTCR with a Q25 quality threshold and the strictest error-elimination algorithm. A nonparametric unseen species model using Euler transformation provided a lower-bound estimate of total TCR beta diversity. The public reads were run again by TCRdb, first through fastp at Q25 and then through MiXCR, and only productive beta chains were kept. Records with the same CDR3 protein are collapsed into one entry carrying the most frequent genes and DNA. In this record, the V and J calls reflect TCRdb's handling and not the investigators' own analysis. Across this sample there are roughly 1.5 million distinct CDR3 sequences, with approximately 43% seen only once. Of the sample, just over 4% is held by the ten largest clones.

Note on this clonotype: Its specific antigen is unknown. Base qualities are not at hand, and no much larger clone is one base apart.

This receptor was identified in a woman aged 18-29 years in good health. This receptor chain uses TRBV6-6 and TRBJ2-7; 9 bases in between match TRBD1. The specimen was blood. This receptor has the CDR3 CASSGGGTGNSYEQYF. The DNA sequence is TGTGCCAGCAGTGGAGGAGGGACAGGGAACTCCTACGAGCAGTACTTC.